A selection of T cell receptor beta chains follows, all from one sample in a study of blood T cell repertoires in COVID-19. The table came from immunoSEQ multiplex PCR; TCRdb's copy has only in-frame clones and leaves some out. The table shows roughly 150,000 clones, with more than 75% occurring only once. Sequences were obtained from peripheral blood. The receptors originated from a man younger than 35 with COVID-19, enrolled during active disease. CDR3s include the opening cysteine and the closing phenylalanine or tryptophan. The order of the fields is clone size, D gene, V gene, J gene, CDR3 DNA, CDR3 protein. The D gene is left open where the match is weak. Rows give clone size only sometimes, using once, few, many, or a class for an expanded clone.

abundance: once
d_gene: -
v_gene: TRBV18
j_gene: TRBJ2-1
CDR3nt: TGTGCCAGCTCACAGACTAGGGGATACAATGAGCAGTTCTTC
CDR3aa: CASSQTRGYNEQFF

abundance: -
d_gene: TRBD2
v_gene: TRBV11-2
j_gene: TRBJ2-7
CDR3nt: TGTGCCAGCAGCTTTAGCGGGGCCTACGAGCAGTACTTC
CDR3aa: CASSFSGAYEQYF

abundance: -
d_gene: -
v_gene: TRBV9
j_gene: TRBJ1-2
CDR3nt: TGTGCCAGCGCCGGGGATAACTATGGCTACACCTTC
CDR3aa: CASAGDNYGYTF

abundance: -
d_gene: TRBD2
v_gene: TRBV7-9
j_gene: TRBJ2-3
CDR3nt: TGTGCCAGCAGCTGCGATTTCGAGACTAGCGGGAGTATCGCAGATACGCAGTATTTT
CDR3aa: CASSCDFETSGSIADTQYF

abundance: -
d_gene: TRBD1
v_gene: TRBV6-5
j_gene: TRBJ1-1
CDR3nt: TGTGCCAGCAAAAAAGGACAGGGGGTAGAGACTGAAGCTTTCTTT
CDR3aa: CASKKGQGVETEAFF

abundance: -
d_gene: -
v_gene: TRBV18
j_gene: TRBJ1-3
CDR3nt: TGTGCCAGCTCACCGAGGCACCTTCCAAGCTCTGGAAACACCATATATTTT
CDR3aa: CASSPRHLPSSGNTIYF

abundance: -
d_gene: TRBD2
v_gene: TRBV28
j_gene: TRBJ2-1
CDR3nt: TGTGCCAGCAGTCCTACTAGCGGGAGATTCCACAATGAGCAGTTCTTC
CDR3aa: CASSPTSGRFHNEQFF

abundance: -
d_gene: TRBD2
v_gene: TRBV27
j_gene: TRBJ2-3
CDR3nt: TGTGCCAGCAGTCTACCCGACCTAGCGGCAGGCACAGATACGCAGTATTTT
CDR3aa: CASSLPDLAAGTDTQYF

abundance: -
d_gene: -
v_gene: TRBV5-5
j_gene: TRBJ1-4
CDR3nt: TGTGCCAGCAGCTTCGGGGTCAATGAAAAACTGTTTTTT
CDR3aa: CASSFGVNEKLFF

abundance: -
d_gene: -
v_gene: TRBV7-3
j_gene: TRBJ2-6
CDR3nt: TGTGCCAGCAGCTTACGAGGAGGGGCAGGGGCCAACGTCCTGACTTTC
CDR3aa: CASSLRGGAGANVLTF

abundance: -
d_gene: TRBD1
v_gene: TRBV3-1/TRBV3-2
j_gene: TRBJ2-7
CDR3nt: TGTGCCAGCAGCCGCCCAGACAGGGTCTACGAGCAGTACTTC
CDR3aa: CASSRPDRVYEQYF

abundance: -
d_gene: TRBD1
v_gene: TRBV15
j_gene: TRBJ1-5
CDR3nt: TGTGCCACCAGCAGAGACAGGGGGAATCAGCCCCAGCATTTT
CDR3aa: CATSRDRGNQPQHF

abundance: -
d_gene: -
v_gene: TRBV30
j_gene: TRBJ2-7
CDR3nt: TGTGCGGGGGCGGGCAGGTACTCCTACGAGCAGTACTTC
CDR3aa: CAGAGRYSYEQYF

abundance: -
d_gene: TRBD2
v_gene: TRBV4-3
j_gene: TRBJ2-1
CDR3nt: TGCGCCAGCAGCCAAGAAGCGGGACTAGCGGGAGGGCCTCCCCCCCACAGTGAGCAGTTCTTC
CDR3aa: CASSQEAGLAGGPPPHSEQFF

abundance: -
d_gene: -
v_gene: TRBV13
j_gene: TRBJ1-5
CDR3nt: TGTGCCAGCAGCTTTTCAGGTGGGAATCAGCCCCAGCATTTT
CDR3aa: CASSFSGGNQPQHF

abundance: -
d_gene: -
v_gene: TRBV7-9
j_gene: TRBJ2-1
CDR3nt: TGTGCCAGCAGCTTTGGGGGCCTGGATGAGCAGTTCTTC
CDR3aa: CASSFGGLDEQFF

abundance: -
d_gene: TRBD1
v_gene: TRBV5-6
j_gene: TRBJ1-1
CDR3nt: TGTGCCAGCAGCTGGACAGGGCGGAACTACTACACTGAAGCTTTCTTT
CDR3aa: CASSWTGRNYYTEAFF

abundance: -
d_gene: -
v_gene: TRBV14
j_gene: TRBJ2-1
CDR3nt: TGTGCCAGCAGCCAAGAGCGGTCGGCGAAGATAGAGCAGTTCTTC
CDR3aa: CASSQERSAKIEQFF

abundance: -
d_gene: -
v_gene: TRBV28
j_gene: TRBJ1-2
CDR3nt: TGTGCCAGCGGGGCTTTGCGTACGCGGGACGGCTACACCTTC
CDR3aa: CASGALRTRDGYTF

abundance: once
d_gene: -
v_gene: TRBV27
j_gene: TRBJ2-7
CDR3nt: TGTGCCAGCAGTTTATATGGAGGGACTTACGAGCAGTACTTC
CDR3aa: CASSLYGGTYEQYF

abundance: -
d_gene: TRBD2
v_gene: TRBV15
j_gene: TRBJ2-7
CDR3nt: TGTGCCACCAGCAGCCCTAGCGGTGATTCCTACGAGCAGTACTTC
CDR3aa: CATSSPSGDSYEQYF

abundance: -
d_gene: TRBD1
v_gene: TRBV27
j_gene: TRBJ2-7
CDR3nt: TGTGCCAGCAGTTGGGGGACAGGGGGCAGGTACGAGCAGTACTTC
CDR3aa: CASSWGTGGRYEQYF

abundance: -
d_gene: -
v_gene: TRBV19
j_gene: TRBJ2-5
CDR3nt: TGTGCCAGTAGTCAAGGACAGTCGCAAGAGACCCAGTACTTC
CDR3aa: CASSQGQSQETQYF

abundance: -
d_gene: TRBD1
v_gene: TRBV28
j_gene: TRBJ2-7
CDR3nt: TGTGCCAGCAGGGGACGGTCTTCCGATGGGACAGGGAATATCCACGAGCAGTACTTC
CDR3aa: CASRGRSSDGTGNIHEQYF

abundance: -
d_gene: -
v_gene: TRBV28
j_gene: TRBJ1-4
CDR3nt: TGTGCCAGCAGTTTTGCCGGGGTTGGGGAAAAACTGCTTTTT
CDR3aa: CASSFAGVGEKLLF

abundance: -
d_gene: -
v_gene: TRBV11-2
j_gene: TRBJ2-7
CDR3nt: TGTGCCAGCAGCTTAGAGTGGGACAACTCCTACGAGCAGTACTTC
CDR3aa: CASSLEWDNSYEQYF

abundance: -
d_gene: TRBD2
v_gene: TRBV11-2
j_gene: TRBJ2-3
CDR3nt: TGTGCCAGCAGCTTAGTTGGTCTAGCGGGAGGAAGGGCAGATACGCAGTATTTT
CDR3aa: CASSLVGLAGGRADTQYF

abundance: -
d_gene: -
v_gene: TRBV2
j_gene: TRBJ1-4
CDR3nt: TGTGCCAGCAGTGAAATTTTGGCTGAAAAACTGTTTTTT
CDR3aa: CASSEILAEKLFF

abundance: -
d_gene: -
v_gene: TRBV11-2
j_gene: TRBJ2-2
CDR3nt: TGTGCCAGCAGCTTAGGGGCGGGCACGAACACCGGGGAGCTGTTTTTT
CDR3aa: CASSLGAGTNTGELFF

abundance: -
d_gene: -
v_gene: TRBV3-1/TRBV3-2
j_gene: TRBJ2-7
CDR3nt: TGTGCCAGCAGCCAAGATGCGGGACCCGTCTACGAGCAGTACTTC
CDR3aa: CASSQDAGPVYEQYF

abundance: -
d_gene: TRBD2
v_gene: TRBV28
j_gene: TRBJ2-1
CDR3nt: TGTGCCAGCGGGGGAGGGCTAGCGGAAAATTCCTACAATGAGCAGTTCTTC
CDR3aa: CASGGGLAENSYNEQFF

abundance: -
d_gene: TRBD2
v_gene: TRBV6-1
j_gene: TRBJ2-7
CDR3nt: TGTGCCAGCAGTGAAGTGGCAGGGAGGGTCTACGAGCAGTACTTC
CDR3aa: CASSEVAGRVYEQYF

abundance: few
d_gene: -
v_gene: TRBV7-2
j_gene: TRBJ1-6
CDR3nt: TGTGCCAGCAGCCCCTCCCGGGATTCACCCCTCCACTTT
CDR3aa: CASSPSRDSPLHF

abundance: -
d_gene: -
v_gene: TRBV13
j_gene: TRBJ1-1
CDR3nt: TGTGCCAGCAGCGGGCGGGGGGCTTTCTTT
CDR3aa: CASSGRGAFF

abundance: -
d_gene: TRBD2
v_gene: TRBV5-4
j_gene: TRBJ2-1
CDR3nt: TGTGCCAGCAGCTTAGGGACTAGCGGGATCTACAATGAGCAGTTCTTC
CDR3aa: CASSLGTSGIYNEQFF

abundance: -
d_gene: -
v_gene: TRBV7-8
j_gene: TRBJ2-7
CDR3nt: TGTGCCAGCAGCTTAGTGGGACTGAAAGAGCAGTACTTC
CDR3aa: CASSLVGLKEQYF

abundance: -
d_gene: TRBD1
v_gene: TRBV7-2
j_gene: TRBJ2-7
CDR3nt: TGTGCCAGCAGCAAACTCTCGGGACAGGGGGTAGACGAGCAGTACTTC
CDR3aa: CASSKLSGQGVDEQYF

abundance: -
d_gene: -
v_gene: TRBV7-2
j_gene: TRBJ2-1
CDR3nt: TGTGCCAGCAGCTTAGGACTAGGAATGGTCAATGAGCAGTTCTTC
CDR3aa: CASSLGLGMVNEQFF

abundance: -
d_gene: TRBD2
v_gene: TRBV27
j_gene: TRBJ2-7
CDR3nt: TGTGCCAGCAGTTTAACGGGAGGGCCGGACGAGCAGTACTTC
CDR3aa: CASSLTGGPDEQYF

abundance: -
d_gene: -
v_gene: TRBV5-1
j_gene: TRBJ2-5
CDR3nt: TGCGCCAGCAGCTTGGAGGGGAAAGAGACCCAGTACTTC
CDR3aa: CASSLEGKETQYF

abundance: -
d_gene: TRBD1
v_gene: TRBV5-4
j_gene: TRBJ1-1
CDR3nt: TGTGCCAGCAGCCCTGACAGGGATTGGGACACTGAAGCTTTCTTT
CDR3aa: CASSPDRDWDTEAFF

abundance: few
d_gene: -
v_gene: TRBV27
j_gene: TRBJ1-1
CDR3nt: TGTGCCAGCAGGTGGGGAGCTGGAGGGATGAACACTGAAGCTTTCTTT
CDR3aa: CASRWGAGGMNTEAFF

abundance: few
d_gene: -
v_gene: TRBV3-1/TRBV3-2
j_gene: TRBJ2-7
CDR3nt: TGTGCCAGCAGCCCCCTTAACGAGGTCTACGAGCAGTACTTC
CDR3aa: CASSPLNEVYEQYF

abundance: -
d_gene: -
v_gene: TRBV28
j_gene: TRBJ1-5
CDR3nt: TGTGCCAGCAGTTTGAGGTCCAGGGAAACCAATCAGCCCCAGCATTTT
CDR3aa: CASSLRSRETNQPQHF

abundance: once
d_gene: -
v_gene: TRBV5-1
j_gene: TRBJ2-2
CDR3nt: TGCGCCAGCAGCTTGGCACAGACCACCGGGGAGCTGTTTTTT
CDR3aa: CASSLAQTTGELFF

abundance: -
d_gene: TRBD1
v_gene: TRBV7-6
j_gene: TRBJ2-1
CDR3nt: TGTGCCAGCAGCTCCCGTGTCAGGGGGCGTCGGCCGAATGAGCAGTTCTTC
CDR3aa: CASSSRVRGRRPNEQFF

abundance: -
d_gene: -
v_gene: TRBV27
j_gene: TRBJ2-7
CDR3nt: TGTGCCAGCAGTTTATGGGTGGGGGGGGCCGTCTACGAGCAGTACTTC
CDR3aa: CASSLWVGGAVYEQYF

abundance: -
d_gene: TRBD2
v_gene: TRBV9
j_gene: TRBJ2-1
CDR3nt: TGTGCCAGCAGCGCCTCCGGGACTAAAAACAATGAGCAGTTCTTC
CDR3aa: CASSASGTKNNEQFF

abundance: -
d_gene: TRBD1
v_gene: TRBV4-2
j_gene: TRBJ1-1
CDR3nt: TGTGCCAGCAGCCACCGACCCACAGGGGCGAACACTGAAGCTTTCTTT
CDR3aa: CASSHRPTGANTEAFF

abundance: -
d_gene: TRBD2
v_gene: TRBV7-8
j_gene: TRBJ2-7
CDR3nt: TGTGCCAGCAGCTTAGCGGGACTAGCGGCAACGATGACCTACGAGCAGTACTTC
CDR3aa: CASSLAGLAATMTYEQYF

abundance: -
d_gene: TRBD2
v_gene: TRBV7-2
j_gene: TRBJ2-7
CDR3nt: TGTGCCAGCAGCACAACTAGCGGGAGGGACTACGAGCAGTACTTC
CDR3aa: CASSTTSGRDYEQYF

abundance: -
d_gene: -
v_gene: TRBV5-5
j_gene: TRBJ1-4
CDR3nt: TGTGCCAGCAGCCCAACAGGGTTTCCTAATGAAAAACTGCTTTTT
CDR3aa: CASSPTGFPNEKLLF

abundance: -
d_gene: TRBD1
v_gene: TRBV10-2
j_gene: TRBJ2-1
CDR3nt: TGCGCCAGCAGGGGGGGACAGGGTTCGTTCTTC
CDR3aa: CASRGGQGSFF

abundance: -
d_gene: TRBD1
v_gene: TRBV11-2
j_gene: TRBJ1-1
CDR3nt: TGTGCCAGCAGCTTAGCAAGACAGGGAGGGAACACTGAAGCTTTCTTT
CDR3aa: CASSLARQGGNTEAFF

abundance: -
d_gene: TRBD1
v_gene: TRBV2
j_gene: TRBJ1-5
CDR3nt: TGTGCCAGCAGGGGGACAGCGAATCAGCCCCAGCATTTT
CDR3aa: CASRGTANQPQHF

abundance: -
d_gene: -
v_gene: TRBV28
j_gene: TRBJ2-7
CDR3nt: TGTGCCAGCAGGGAGGGGTTTGGACAAGCCTACGAGCAGTACTTC
CDR3aa: CASREGFGQAYEQYF

abundance: -
d_gene: -
v_gene: TRBV9
j_gene: TRBJ1-1
CDR3nt: TGTGCCAGCAGCCCGCGATTACAGGGATCTGAAGCTTTCTTT
CDR3aa: CASSPRLQGSEAFF

abundance: -
d_gene: -
v_gene: TRBV12-1
j_gene: TRBJ2-1
CDR3nt: TGTGCCAGCAGGGCCGGGGGGCCCTGCTCCTACAATGAGCAGTTCTTC
CDR3aa: CASRAGGPCSYNEQFF

abundance: -
d_gene: -
v_gene: TRBV19
j_gene: TRBJ1-4
CDR3nt: TGTGCCAGTAGCCCACGGGGGGCAACTAATGAAAAACTGCTTTTT
CDR3aa: CASSPRGATNEKLLF

abundance: -
d_gene: -
v_gene: TRBV27
j_gene: TRBJ1-1
CDR3nt: TGTGCCAGCAGAACAGGGATTTGGAACACTGAAGCTTTCTTT
CDR3aa: CASRTGIWNTEAFF